A single sample gave rise to the 21 T cell receptor beta chains below, sequenced in a study of T cell changes during pregnancy in multiple sclerosis. Produced via immunoSEQ multiplex PCR; TCRdb's table is partial and in-frame only. Of tens of thousands of clones listed, approximately 93% are singletons. Sample: CD8+ T cells from peripheral blood mononuclear cells, taken in the second trimester of pregnancy. These receptors all come from a female donor with multiple sclerosis, enrolled in a pregnancy study.

This chain joins TRBV30 and TRBJ2-1; no firm D call. From germline, CDR1 is GTSNPN and CDR2 SVGIG (reference sequence). There are 14 residues in the CDR3. The germline V and J ends were trimmed by 4 bases and 2 bases, with 12 bases remaining between them. The CDR3 region has the DNA TGTGCCTGGACTCAAGAGTCTGCCTACAATGAGCAGTTCTTC. Its protein product is CAWTQESAYNEQFF.

This sequence joins TRBV4-1 and TRBJ1-1; D call uncertain. The CDR3 contains 15 residues. V lost 1 base to trimming and J lost 0 bases, with 9 bases between them. Germline CDR1 and CDR2: MGHRA and YSYEKL. The CDR3 DNA follows: TGCGCCAGCAGCCAAGTGAGACACTTGAACACTGAAGCTTTCTTT. It translates to CASSQVRHLNTEAFF.

In its sample, this clone was seen a few times. The V call is TRBV6-4, the J call TRBJ2-1; 7 positions match TRBD1. Germline CDR1 and CDR2: MRHNA and SNTAGT. The CDR3 length is 16 residues. V lost 0 bases, J lost 9 bases, and 11 bases stayed unmatched. The CDR3 coding sequence is TGTGCCAGCAGTGACTCTTCAGGGGGTTTAGAAGGTGAGCAGTTCTTC. This codes for CASSDSSGGLEGEQFF.

This sequence joins TRBV9 and TRBJ1-3; D uncertain. The V gene's germline CDR1 is SGDLS and CDR2 YYNGEE. CDR3 length: 18 residues. Deletions cut 0 bases from V and 2 bases from J, with 18 bases between. DNA of the CDR3: TGTGCCAGCAGCGTAGGAGGCCCCGACTACTACACTGGAAACACCATATATTTT. This sequence encodes CASSVGGPDYYTGNTIYF.

This rearrangement joins TRBV28 to TRBJ2-5, with TRBD1 matching over 7 bases. V dropped 4 bases and J dropped 5; count of bases not matched to a gene: 10. Germline V gene lookup returns CDR1 MDHEN and CDR2 SYDVKM. The CDR3 runs 15 residues. The CDR3 DNA reads TGTGCCAGCAGTTCACCGGGACAGCTAGGGGAGACCCAGTACTTC. Its translation is CASSSPGQLGETQYF. The full variable domain, its missing parts supplied by reference TRBV28 and TRBJ2-5, is DVKVTQSSRYLVKRTGEKVFLECVQDMDHENMFWYRQDPGLGLRLIYFSYDVKMKEKGDIPEGYSVSREKKERFSLILESASTNQTSMYLCASSSPGQLGETQYFGPGTRLLVL.

The chain is built from TRBV5-1 and TRBJ1-1; weak D call: TRBD1 (5 bases). Germline V gene data show CDR1 as SGHRS and CDR2 as YFSETQ. The CDR3 loop spans 17 amino acids. V was shortened by 4 bases and J by 6 bases, with 25 bases between the two germline ends. The CDR3 reads CASSELLVSGPGAEAFF. As DNA, the CDR3 is TGCGCCAGCAGCGAATTGTTAGTCTCGGGGCCGGGGGCTGAAGCTTTCTTT.

The V and J genes are TRBV11-2 and TRBJ2-7; D gene ambiguous. Germline V lookup: CDR1 SGHAT, CDR2 FQNNGV. The CDR3 has 14 amino acids. The V and J ends lost 1 base and 0 bases respectively, with 7 bases between them. CDR3 residues: CASSLGYSSYEQYF. CDR3 DNA: TGTGCCAGCAGCTTAGGGTATAGCTCCTACGAGCAGTACTTC.

The chain carries TRBV25-1 and TRBJ1-1; no reliable D call. V was shortened by 6 bases and J by 3 bases, with 11 bases between the two germline ends. This CDR3 comprises 13 residues. Germline-derived CDR1 and CDR2 are MGHDK and SYGVNS. This chain's CDR3 is CASSLTSHTEAFF. The CDR3 DNA sequence: TGTGCCAGCAGCCTAACGTCCCACACTGAAGCTTTCTTT.

In this sample, this clone turned up once. Distinct nucleotide sequences in the sample also encode this CDR3. The chain links TRBV19 to TRBJ2-7; perhaps TRBD2 as D (5 bases). Germline-derived CDR1 and CDR2 are LNHDA and SQIVND (reference sequence). The length of the CDR3 is 13 residues. Trimming took 3 bases from V and 0 from J, leaving 6 bases between them. CDR3 sequence reads: CASSMGSSYEQYF. Here the CDR3 DNA reads TGTGCCAGTAGTATGGGGAGCTCCTACGAGCAGTACTTC. The full variable domain, its missing parts supplied by reference TRBV19 and TRBJ2-7, is DGGITQSPKYLFRKEGQNVTLSCEQNLNHDAMYWYRQDPGQGLRLIYYSQIVNDFQKGDIAEGYSVSREKKESFPLTVTSAQKNPTAFYLCASSMGSSYEQYFGPGTRLTVT.

The rearrangement uses TRBV28 and TRBJ1-1; a possible D gene is TRBD1 (5 bases). The germline V gene encodes CDR1 MDHEN and CDR2 SYDVKM. V was trimmed by 3 bases and J by 0 bases, leaving 8 bases between them. CDR3 size: 14 residues. The CDR3 reads CASSFRGMNTEAFF. DNA of the CDR3: TGTGCCAGCAGTTTTAGGGGTATGAACACTGAAGCTTTCTTT.

This chain joins TRBV27 and TRBJ1-1; 9 bases are a match to TRBD1. V lost 3 bases and J lost 5; bases outside the gene matches: 4. The CDR3 totals 14 residues. Germline CDR1 and CDR2: MNHEY and SMNVEV (reference sequence). The CDR3, as DNA: TGTGCCAGCAGTTTCGACAGGGGGGGTACTGAAGCTTTCTTT. This codes for CASSFDRGGTEAFF.

This CDR3 is CASSQLTGNTEAFF. CDR3 sequence (DNA): TGCGCCAGCAGCCAACTGACAGGGAACACTGAAGCTTTCTTT. V gene TRBV4-1 combines with J gene TRBJ1-1, with D possibly being TRBD1 (6 bases). CDR1 and CDR2 (germline): MGHRA, YSYEKL. The CDR3 is 14 amino acids. V was cut by 2 bases and J by 1 base, with 8 bases left in between.

The J gene is TRBJ1-1, the V gene TRBV28; D perhaps matches TRBD1 (5 bases). Trimming pared 4 bases from V and 3 bases from J, leaving 15 bases between. This CDR3 comprises 15 residues. Germline V gene lookup returns CDR1 MDHEN and CDR2 SYDVKM. CDR3 sequence reads: CASSSPGEWDTEAFF. The CDR3 DNA reads TGTGCCAGCAGTTCTCCGGGGGAATGGGACACTGAAGCTTTCTTT.

The genes are TRBV7-6 and TRBJ2-7; the match to TRBD2 covers 10 bases. Germline V gene sequence: CDR1 SGHVS, CDR2 FNYEAQ. Trimming took 3 bases from V and 6 from J; bases not matched to a gene: 5. The CDR3 sequence is 14 residues long. CDR3 DNA: TGTGCCAGCAGCTTGCTAGCGGGAGACCTCGAGCAGTACTTC. Translation: CASSLLAGDLEQYF.

This clone was picked up a small number of times. The chain recombines TRBV2 with TRBJ1-2; 7 bases are a match to TRBD1. V was pared by 6 bases and J by 5 bases, with 12 bases of the junction left unmatched. The CDR3 is 15 residues long. Germline-derived CDR1 and CDR2 are SNHLY and FYNNEI. The CDR3 region has the DNA TGTGCCAGCAGACCTAACAGGGGCCAGTGGTATGGCTACACCTTC. Amino acids: CASRPNRGQWYGYTF.

For the CDR3, the DNA is TGTGCCAGCAGCTTCGGGACACTCTCCTACGAGCAGTACTTC. The encoded protein is CASSFGTLSYEQYF. The chain is built from TRBV11-2 and TRBJ2-7; tentative D call: TRBD1 (6 bases). From germline, CDR1 is SGHAT and CDR2 FQNNGV. The CDR3 spans 14 residues. V lost 3 bases, J lost 0 bases, and 9 bases lay in between.

This rearrangement joins TRBV9 to TRBJ1-2; tentative D call: TRBD1 (6 bases). Trimming left V 4 bases short and J 2 bases short, with 21 bases between. The CDR3 sequence is 17 residues long. CDR1 and CDR2 (germline): SGDLS, YYNGEE. This CDR3 is CASSPESRTAPNYGYTF. CDR3 bases: TGTGCCAGCAGCCCCGAGAGCAGGACAGCGCCGAACTATGGCTACACCTTC.

This clone came up once. V usage is TRBV6-1 and J usage is TRBJ1-2; tentative D call: TRBD1 (6 bases). CDR1 MNHNS and CDR2 SASEGT come from the germline V gene. The ends were cut back, 4 bases at V and 4 bases at J, with 13 bases in the middle. The CDR3 extends over 14 amino acids. The CDR3 region has the DNA TGTGCCAGCAGTGTCCCAGGGGATCGCTATGGCTACACCTTC. It encodes CASSVPGDRYGYTF.

The chain carries TRBV15 and TRBJ2-1, with 9 positions matching TRBD2. V shed 7 bases, J shed 5 bases, and the junction held 3 bases outside the gene matches. CDR1 LNHNV and CDR2 YYDKDF come from the germline V gene (reference sequence). This CDR3 comprises 13 residues. Written as DNA, the CDR3 is TGTGCCACCATGACTAGCGGTAACAATGAGCAGTTCTTC. Protein product: CATMTSGNNEQFF.

The gene calls are TRBV27 and TRBJ2-7; 8 nucleotides align to TRBD1. Losses at the gene ends were 4 bases for V and 7 bases for J; bases not matched to a gene: 3. The CDR3 runs 12 residues. Germline-derived CDR1 and CDR2 are MNHEY and SMNVEV (reference sequence). Here the CDR3 reads CASSYTGGEQYF. The DNA for the CDR3 is TGTGCCAGCAGTTATACAGGGGGTGAGCAGTACTTC.

The rearrangement joins TRBV19 to TRBJ2-2; D gene unclear. With 6 bases removed from V and 2 bases from J, the gap between germline ends came to 4 bases. The length of the CDR3 is 12 residues. Looked up from germline, CDR1 is LNHDA and CDR2 is SQIVND (reference sequence). The CDR3 DNA sequence: TGTGCCAGTAGCTATAACACCGGGGAGCTGTTTTTT. Amino acids: CASSYNTGELFF.